This T cell receptor (beta chain) was documented in a study of T cell changes during pregnancy in multiple sclerosis. Per the germline V gene, CDR1 is LNHDA and CDR2 is SQIVND (reference sequence). The V segment lost 6 bases and the J segment 6 bases; nucleotides outside the gene matches: 6. There are 14 residues in the CDR3. Clones were read by immunoSEQ multiplex PCR, and TCRdb kept only the in-frame ones, dropping some. The table includes around 97,000 clones, roughly nine tenths detected once. Sample: peripheral blood, taken after pregnancy. The chain uses TRBV19 and TRBJ1-5; 9 nucleotides align to TRBD1. The receptor comes from a female donor with multiple sclerosis, enrolled in a pregnancy study. CDR3 amino acids: CASRRTGAVQPQHF. The CDR3 nucleotides read TGTGCCAGTAGGAGGACAGGGGCGGTTCAGCCCCAGCATTTT.